Shown below are 15 T cell receptor beta chains from a single sample sequenced in a study of blood T cells in healthy people across ages. Then a second PCR, running roughly 7 to 11 cycles, was carried out with a sample-barcoded 5' primer and a J-beta primer mix. TCRdb re-analysed the 5' RACE reads in MiXCR, keeping a single row per CDR3 protein. The data show 700,000 to 950,000 distinct CDR3 sequences, more than 40% seen once. The sample consisted of blood. The receptors derive from a woman in her sixties in good health.

This clonotype showed up just a few times. The chain recombines TRBV2 with TRBJ1-4, with TRBD1 as a possible D gene (6 bases). Germline CDR1 reads SNHLY; CDR2 reads FYNNEI. The CDR3 runs 14 residues. Trimming shortened V by 5 bases and J by 5 bases, and 12 bases separated the two germline ends. CDR3 nucleotide sequence: TGTGCCAGCAGTCCGACAGGAGCCAATGAAAAACTGTTTTTT. Residues: CASSPTGANEKLFF.

This rearrangement joins TRBV28 to TRBJ2-4; D gene ambiguous. The DNA end lines up better with TRBJ2-7; the J call may be wrong. This CDR3 region has 12 residues. CDR1 is MDHEN and CDR2 is SYDVKM in the germline V gene. The CDR3 nucleotides read TGTGCCAGCAGCGCTTTCAGGCTCGAGCAGTACTTC. Its translation is CASSAFRLEQYF.

The V gene is TRBV21-1, the J gene TRBJ2-7; the table's D gene call, TRBD1, was not cross checked with the DNA. TRBV21-1 is noted as a pseudogene. The CDR3 runs to 16 residues. In DNA form, the CDR3 reads TGTGCCAGCCGCAAAGCCGTACAGGACCTCTCCTACGAGCAGTACTTC. This sequence encodes CASRKAVQDLSYEQYF.

The count of this clonotype is one. The chain carries TRBV28 and TRBJ2-2; 12 positions match TRBD2. Germline lookup yields CDR1 MDHEN and CDR2 SYDVKM. This CDR3 region has 16 residues. V shed 5 bases, J shed 4 bases, and the junction held 5 bases outside the gene matches. CDR3 sequence reads: CASSRPSGRGTGELFF. CDR3 coding DNA: TGTGCCAGCAGTAGACCTAGCGGGAGGGGCACCGGGGAGCTGTTTTTT.

The DNA of the CDR3 is TGCGCCAGCAGCCAAGATCGGGGGACACCTTCCTACGAGCAGTACTTC. Translation: CASSQDRGTPSYEQYF. The chain carries TRBV4-1 and TRBJ2-7; D could derive from TRBD1 or TRBD2 (6 bases each). The V end was cut by 0 bases, the J end by 1 base, with 13 bases between. CDR1 is MGHRA and CDR2 is YSYEKL in the germline V gene. This CDR3 is built from 16 residues.

The genes are TRBV7-9 and TRBJ1-2; 12 bases agree with TRBD1. The CDR3 spans 16 residues. J lost 8 bases, V lost 4 bases, and 11 bases had no gene match. The germline V gene has CDR1 SEHNR and CDR2 FQNEAQ (reference sequence). The CDR3 DNA is TGTGCCAGCAGCTCCGGGACAGGGGGCGCGCTGTTAGGCTACACCTTC. Translation: CASSSGTGGALLGYTF.

This clonotype has more than one count but fewer than ten. The chain is built from TRBV2 and TRBJ1-5; no reliable D call. V lost 7 bases, J lost 1 base, and 11 bases lay in between. CDR1 and CDR2 (germline): SNHLY, FYNNEI. The CDR3 sequence is 14 residues long. The DNA of the CDR3 is TGTGCCAGCACTCCGGACGGGAGCAATCAGCCCCAGCATTTT. Encoded protein: CASTPDGSNQPQHF.

This clonotype came up once. A much larger clone differs by one base, so this may be a read error. The chain employs TRBV12-3 or TRBV12-4 and TRBJ2-1; a possible D gene is TRBD1 (6 bases). The CDR3 is made up of 15 amino acids. The CDR3 region is CVSSVGTLRGNEQFF. In DNA, the CDR3 is TGTGTCAGCTCGGTAGGGACATTAAGGGGCAATGAGCAGTTCTTC.

CDR3 residues: CASSLQGPKDHYGYTF. The CDR3 DNA sequence: TGTGCCAGCAGTTTACAGGGGCCAAAAGACCACTATGGCTACACCTTC. The chain couples TRBV27 to TRBJ1-2; tentatively, D is TRBD1 (6 bases). The CDR3 length is 16 residues. Trimming cost V 2 bases and J 3 bases, with 16 bases left between them. CDR1 and CDR2 from the germline V gene are MNHEY and SMNVEV (reference sequence).

This rearrangement joins TRBV7-2 to TRBJ1-1, with 10 positions matching TRBD1. Trimming at V came to 5 bases and at J to 4 bases, leaving 10 bases not matched to a gene. The CDR3 spans 16 residues. CDR1 SGHTA and CDR2 FQGNSA come from the germline V gene. CDR3 sequence reads: CASSPPGQGPVTEAFF. As DNA, the CDR3 is TGTGCCAGCAGCCCACCGGGACAGGGGCCAGTCACTGAAGCTTTCTTT.

This clonotype was detected ten times or more. V and J are TRBV3-1 and TRBJ2-7; D tentatively reads TRBD1 or TRBD2 (5 bases each). Germline CDR1 LGHDT, CDR2 YNNKEL (reference sequence). The V end lost 0 bases, the J end lost 4 bases, and 13 bases lay between the germline ends. CDR3 length: 15 amino acids. CDR3 residues: CASSQEGAGSYEQYF. Written as DNA, the CDR3 is TGTGCCAGCAGCCAAGAAGGTGCAGGGAGTTACGAGCAGTACTTC.

V and J are TRBV21-1 and TRBJ1-4; the D call of TRBD1 is as the table states it, not checked on the DNA. TRBV21-1 is classified as a pseudogene. This CDR3 is built from 17 residues. The CDR3 coding sequence is TGTGCCAGCACTTGGACCGTCCCTTGTTCCCTTGGAGAAAAACTGTTTTTT. Translating gives CASTWTVPCSLGEKLFF.

CDR3 sequence reads: CASVNCPGQGRYEQYF. The CDR3 DNA sequence: TGTGCCAGCGTAAACTGCCCCGGCCAGGGTAGGTACGAGCAGTACTTC. The chain links TRBV6-5 to TRBJ2-7; possible D gene TRBD1, 5 bases. Per the germline V gene, CDR1 is MNHEY and CDR2 is SVGAGI. V was trimmed by 8 bases and J by 4 bases, leaving 24 bases between them. The CDR3 extends over 16 amino acids.

Regarding this clonotype: A read error may explain this, as a much larger clone is one base away. The V and J genes are TRBV6-5 and TRBJ2-5; 8 bases map to TRBD1. CDR1 is MNHEY and CDR2 is SVGAGI in the germline V gene. This CDR3 has 15 amino acids. The junction had 16 bases not matched to a gene; V was cut back by 5 bases and J by 11 bases. CDR3 region: CASSQGQASYNEQYF. CDR3 bases: TGTGCCAGCAGTCAGGGACAGGCGAGCTACAATGAGCAGTACTTC.

There are a few counts of this clonotype. This rearrangement joins TRBV20-1 to TRBJ2-7; D remains ambiguous. Germline V gives CDR1 DFQATT, CDR2 SNEGSKA (reference sequence). Trimming cost V 0 bases and J 6 bases, with 21 bases left between them. This CDR3 comprises 16 residues. The CDR3 protein is CSARDLQRSRSSEQYF. Here the CDR3 DNA reads TGCAGTGCTAGAGATTTGCAACGAAGCCGAAGCTCCGAGCAGTACTTC.